The 21 T cell receptor beta chains below were found in one sample sequenced in a study of CD8+ T cells in alopecia areata. Treatment specified: oral pan-JAK inhibitor, 5-10 mg twice daily. RNA, once extracted, was reverse transcribed into cDNA for use as the sequencing template. Method: immunoSEQ multiplex PCR; TCRdb's copy keeps in-frame clones and lacks some. The profile covers more than 150,000 clones, with roughly three fifths appearing a single time and 3.3% taken by the ten largest. Source: CD4+ T cells sorted from blood, taken at week 4, from a patient treated with tofacitinib. The receptor source for this set is a human donor with alopecia areata.

The chain recombines TRBV5-1 with TRBJ2-1; no reliable D call. The CDR3 is 13 residues long. CDR1 is SGHRS, CDR2 YFSETQ, per germline. The V and J ends lost 1 base and 7 bases respectively, with 9 bases between them. Here the CDR3 DNA reads TGCGCCAGCAGCTTGTGGGTGGGGAATGAGCAGTTCTTC. This gives the protein CASSLWVGNEQFF.

The V call is TRBV25-1, the J call TRBJ1-1; no reliable D call. Looked up from germline, CDR1 is MGHDK and CDR2 is SYGVNS. CDR3 length equals 13 residues. V was trimmed by 3 bases and J by 2 bases, leaving 7 bases between them. The CDR3 nucleotides are TGTGCCAGCAGTGACAGTCTCAACACTGAAGCTTTCTTT. It is translated as CASSDSLNTEAFF.

Only a few counts were recorded for this clone. The V and J genes are TRBV4-2 and TRBJ1-2; D not certain. Trimming removed 0 bases from V and 4 bases from J, with 12 bases in between. There are 15 residues in the CDR3. Germline-derived CDR1 and CDR2 are LGHNA and YNFKEQ. CDR3 sequence: CASSQERRDPYGYTF. DNA for the CDR3: TGTGCCAGCAGCCAAGAGAGAAGAGATCCCTATGGCTACACCTTC.

The chain joins TRBV19 to TRBJ1-5; D ambiguous. Germline CDR1 LNHDA, CDR2 SQIVND (reference sequence). The V end was cut by 4 bases, the J end by 7 bases, with 5 bases between. The CDR3 is 11 amino acids. CDR3 sequence reads: CASSRGQPQHF. The CDR3 DNA sequence: TGTGCCAGTAGTAGGGGACAGCCCCAGCATTTT.

This chain connects TRBV14 to TRBJ2-5; D perhaps matches TRBD1 (5 bases). Trimming took off 1 base at V and 1 base at J, with 7 bases between the two ends. The germline V gene encodes CDR1 SGHDN and CDR2 FVKESK. This CDR3 has 14 residues. In DNA form, the CDR3 reads TGTGCCAGCAGCCAAGGAAGGGGCCAAGAGACCCAGTACTTC. Encoded protein: CASSQGRGQETQYF.

Note on this clone: One junction end does not reproduce the germline sequence, and a read error may be involved. The gene calls are TRBV2 and TRBJ2-7; D unclear. CDR3 length: 12 amino acids. Germline values: CDR1 SNHLY, CDR2 FYNNEI. The CDR3 sequence: CASSELFPEQYF. DNA for the CDR3: TGCGCCAGCAGTGAACTCTTCCCCGAGCAGTACTTC.

This rearrangement joins TRBV30 to TRBJ2-7, with D possibly TRBD1 on 6 matching bases. The CDR3 loop spans 14 amino acids. V was clipped by 3 bases and J by 5 bases, with 17 bases between them. CDR1 is GTSNPN, CDR2 SVGIG, per germline (reference sequence). CDR3: CAWRGAVILNEQYF. CDR3 nucleotide sequence: TGTGCCTGGAGGGGGGCGGTAATTCTGAACGAGCAGTACTTC.

The chain has TRBV5-5 and TRBJ1-5; a weak D match, TRBD1 (6 bases). The V and J ends lost 4 bases and 2 bases respectively, with 16 bases between them. The V gene's germline CDR1 is SGHKS and CDR2 YYEKEE (reference sequence). The CDR3 is made up of 16 amino acids. The CDR3, as DNA: TGTGCCAGCAGCCCTGGTGCAGGGGCTGGCAATCAGCCCCAGCATTTT. It specifies CASSPGAGAGNQPQHF.

In this sample, this clone turned up a few times. V is TRBV4-1 and J is TRBJ1-1; TRBD1 aligns across 8 bases. The CDR3 has 14 amino acids. The junction had 7 bases not matched to a gene; V was cut back by 0 bases and J by 10 bases. Germline values: CDR1 MGHRA, CDR2 YSYEKL. The CDR3 bases are TGCGCCAGCAGCCAAGATAGTCAGGGGGCCGCAGCTTTCTTT. This encodes CASSQDSQGAAAFF.

Concerning this clone itself: The junction does not match germline at one end; this may be a read error. This chain joins TRBV7-7 and TRBJ2-2; 9 positions match TRBD1. There are 15 residues in the CDR3. Germline V gives CDR1 SSHAT, CDR2 FNYEAQ (reference sequence). The CDR3, as DNA: TGTGCTAGCAGCTCGGGACAGGGACGATCCGGGGAGCTGTTTTTT. Translating it yields CASSSGQGRSGELFF.

The rearrangement links TRBV18 to TRBJ1-5; D perhaps matches TRBD1 (6 bases). The germline gives CDR1 KGHSH, CDR2 LQKENI. CDR3 length equals 15 residues. The V gene lost 4 bases and the J gene lost 5 bases, with 15 bases spanning the gap. This CDR3 reads CASSRAQGGYQPQHF. CDR3 nucleotide sequence: TGTGCCAGCTCACGAGCACAGGGTGGTTATCAGCCCCAGCATTTT.

This clone appeared a few times. The chain links TRBV2 to TRBJ2-1; D unclear. Trimming pared 8 bases from V and 5 bases from J, leaving 10 bases between. The germline CDR1 and CDR2 sequences are SNHLY and FYNNEI. This CDR3 has 12 residues. CDR3 bases: TGTGCCAGCCAAGACTGGAACAATGAGCAGTTCTTC. The encoded protein is CASQDWNNEQFF.

The chain couples TRBV29-1 to TRBJ2-7; D remains unclear. This CDR3 spans 10 amino acids. Germline CDR1 is SQVTM and CDR2 is ANQGSEA. The germline V and J ends were trimmed by 3 bases and 2 bases, with 2 bases remaining between them. CDR3 protein: CSVDTYEQYF. CDR3 coding DNA: TGCAGCGTTGATACCTACGAGCAGTACTTC.

J is TRBJ2-6 and V is TRBV5-1; 7 positions match TRBD1. The trim removed 0 bases at V and 2 bases at J, leaving 8 bases unmatched. Germline V CDR1 and CDR2: SGHRS, YFSETQ. The CDR3 loop spans 18 amino acids. The CDR3 sequence: CASSLALNTGAGANVLTF. The CDR3, as DNA: TGCGCCAGCAGCTTGGCCTTAAACACAGGGGCTGGGGCCAACGTCCTGACTTTC.

The gene calls are TRBV7-8 and TRBJ2-3; TRBD2 aligns across 12 bases. Germline V gene sequence: CDR1 SGHVS, CDR2 FQNEAQ. After removal of 3 bases from V and 4 bases from J, the junction contained 5 bases not matched to a gene. The CDR3 totals 16 residues. Here the CDR3 DNA reads TGTGCCAGCAGCTTCGACCTAGCGGGGGGGCCAGATACGCAGTATTTT. Translation: CASSFDLAGGPDTQYF. Drawing the rest from reference TRBV7-8 and TRBJ2-3, the complete variable domain is GAGVSQSPRYKVAKRGQDVALRCDPISGHVSLFWYQQALGQGPEFLTYFQNEAQLDKSGLPSDRFFAERPEGSVSTLKIQRTQQEDSAVYLCASSFDLAGGPDTQYFGPGTRLTVL.

The table lists this clone with a count of one. This chain joins TRBV27 and TRBJ1-1, with TRBD1 matching 7 bases. Losses at the gene ends were 5 bases for V and 0 bases for J; bases not matched to a gene: 6. This CDR3 is built from 15 residues. Per the germline V gene, CDR1 is MNHEY and CDR2 is SMNVEV (reference sequence). The CDR3 coding sequence is TGTGCCAGCAGTCGTCGGACAGGACTGAACACTGAAGCTTTCTTT. This translates into CASSRRTGLNTEAFF.

The chain is built from TRBV28 and TRBJ1-6, with 7 bases matching TRBD1. Germline assignment: CDR1 MDHEN and CDR2 SYDVKM. This CDR3 is 17 amino acids long. J gave up 7 bases and V 1 base, and 10 bases lay outside the gene matches. The CDR3: CASSLSLGQRSNSPLHF. The CDR3, as DNA: TGTGCCAGCAGTTTATCCCTGGGACAGCGCTCGAATTCACCCCTCCACTTT.

The J gene is TRBJ1-4, the V gene TRBV5-1, with no clear D. The germline V gene has CDR1 SGHRS and CDR2 YFSETQ. Trimming removed 2 bases from V and 8 bases from J, with 10 bases in between. This CDR3 spans 13 amino acids. The CDR3 region is CASSFRLGEKLFF. The CDR3 nucleotides read TGCGCCAGCAGCTTTAGGCTTGGAGAAAAACTGTTTTTT.

DNA for the CDR3: TGCGCCAGCAGCCGACCGAACCGGGACAGCGAAAACATTCAGTACTTC. It is translated as CASSRPNRDSENIQYF. The V call is TRBV4-1, the J call TRBJ2-4; 7 positions agree with TRBD1. Germline CDR1 is MGHRA and CDR2 is YSYEKL. The CDR3 spans 16 residues. V lost 4 bases to trimming and J lost 5 bases; unmatched junction nucleotides: 11.

The V and J genes are TRBV4-1 and TRBJ2-3; 7 bases match TRBD1. Trimming took 3 bases from V and 0 from J; bases not matched to a gene: 6. Germline loops: CDR1 MGHRA, CDR2 YSYEKL. The CDR3 extends over 16 amino acids. This CDR3 is CASSHRGQISTDTQYF. CDR3 coding DNA: TGCGCCAGCAGCCACCGGGGACAGATTAGCACAGATACGCAGTATTTT.

As concerns this clone: One end of the junction is discordant with germline, which a read error may explain. CDR3 bases: TGCGCCAGCAGCCAATCCACTCTCGACAGGGAAGAGACCCAGTACTTC. Its translation: CASSQSTLDREETQYF. V and J are TRBV23-1 and TRBJ2-5, with TRBD1 identical over 7 bases. TRBV23-1 is given ORF status, its function remaining uncertain. The CDR3 has 16 amino acids.